The rows below give T cell receptor beta chains drawn from one sample of a study of blood T cell repertoires in COVID-19. The table came from immunoSEQ multiplex PCR; TCRdb's copy has only in-frame clones and leaves some out. The table lists about 56,000 clones, roughly 90% of them singletons. Sequences were obtained from peripheral blood. The source of these receptors is a human donor in a cohort sampled during active COVID-19. The CDR3 runs from the conserved cysteine through the conserved F or W. D genes are given only for firm matches. The listing skips clone size in some rows; elsewhere it reads once, few, many or a size class.

.	TRBJ2-5	.	TRBV5-1	CASSGGGGGMKTQYF	TGCGCCAGCAGCGGGGGTGGAGGGGGCATGAAGACCCAGTACTTC
TRBD1	TRBJ2-7	.	TRBV4-3	CASSHQPRDRGREQYF	TGCGCCAGCAGCCACCAACCCCGGGACAGGGGCCGAGAGCAGTACTTC
TRBD1	TRBJ1-2	.	TRBV11-2	CASSLGTGGPYGYTF	TGTGCCAGCAGCTTAGGGACAGGGGGGCCCTATGGCTACACCTTC
TRBD1	TRBJ1-2	many	TRBV27	CASSLVSGQAGGYTF	TGTGCCAGCAGTTTGGTTTCAGGACAGGCGGGTGGCTACACCTTC
.	TRBJ2-7	.	TRBV9	CASSVGPLGQGTYEQYF	TGTGCCAGCAGCGTAGGCCCCTTGGGACAAGGAACCTACGAGCAGTACTTC
.	TRBJ1-3	.	TRBV6-6	CASTKGPSLNTIYF	TGTGCCAGCACCAAGGGGCCCTCGTTAAACACCATATATTTT
TRBD2	TRBJ2-7	.	TRBV18	CASSPASGGTTYEQYF	TGTGCCAGCTCACCGGCTAGCGGGGGGACCACCTACGAGCAGTACTTC
.	TRBJ1-1	.	TRBV5-6	CASSFEGVNTEAFF	TGTGCCAGCAGCTTTGAGGGAGTGAACACTGAAGCTTTCTTT
.	TRBJ2-2	.	TRBV2	CASSLQGSTSTGELFF	TGTGCCAGCAGTTTGCAGGGGTCTACTTCCACCGGGGAGCTGTTTTTT
.	TRBJ2-5	.	TRBV7-2	CASSFQIFSETQYF	TGTGCCAGCAGCTTTCAGATATTTAGCGAGACCCAGTACTTC
TRBD2	TRBJ2-3	.	TRBV10-3	CAIRGLAASTDTQYF	TGTGCCATCAGGGGACTAGCGGCTAGCACAGATACGCAGTATTTT
.	TRBJ1-2	.	TRBV2	CASSGPTGPLGGYTF	TGTGCCAGCAGTGGGCCGACAGGACCCCTTGGGGGCTACACCTTC
TRBD1	TRBJ1-1	.	TRBV6-6	CASSYSDRGVTEAFF	TGTGCCAGCAGTTACTCGGACAGGGGAGTCACTGAAGCTTTCTTT
TRBD1	TRBJ1-3	.	TRBV3-1/TRBV3-2	CASTTTGGSGNTIYF	TGTGCCAGCACCACTACAGGGGGCTCTGGAAACACCATATATTTT